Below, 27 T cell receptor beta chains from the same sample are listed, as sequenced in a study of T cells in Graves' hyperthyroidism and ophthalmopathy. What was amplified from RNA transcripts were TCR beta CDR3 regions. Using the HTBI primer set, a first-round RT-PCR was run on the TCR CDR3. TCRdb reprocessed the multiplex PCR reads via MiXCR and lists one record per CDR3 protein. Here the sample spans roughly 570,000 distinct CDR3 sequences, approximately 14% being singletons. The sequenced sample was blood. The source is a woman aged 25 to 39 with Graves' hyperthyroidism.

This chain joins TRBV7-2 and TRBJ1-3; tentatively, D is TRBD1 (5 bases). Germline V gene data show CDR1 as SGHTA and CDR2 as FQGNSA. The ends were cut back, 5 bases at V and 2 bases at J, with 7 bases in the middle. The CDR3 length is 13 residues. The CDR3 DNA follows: TGTGCCAGCAGCAGGGGTCCTGGAAACACCATATATTTT. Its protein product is CASSRGPGNTIYF.

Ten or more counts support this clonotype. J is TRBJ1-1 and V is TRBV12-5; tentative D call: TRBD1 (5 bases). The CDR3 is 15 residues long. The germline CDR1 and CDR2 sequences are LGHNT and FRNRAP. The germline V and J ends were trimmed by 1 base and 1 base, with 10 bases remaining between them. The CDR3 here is CASGLAYGGNTEAFF. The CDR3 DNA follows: TGTGCTAGTGGTTTGGCGTACGGGGGGAACACTGAAGCTTTCTTT.

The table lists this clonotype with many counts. For the CDR3, the DNA is TGTGCCACCAGCGCCCAAACAGGGTCCCTCACCGGGGAGCTGTTTTTT. Its protein is CATSAQTGSLTGELFF. V and J are TRBV15 and TRBJ2-2, with D maybe TRBD1 (6 bases). The V end lost 5 bases, the J end lost 4 bases, and 17 bases lay between the germline ends. Germline loops: CDR1 LNHNV, CDR2 YYDKDF (reference sequence). This CDR3 contains 16 residues.

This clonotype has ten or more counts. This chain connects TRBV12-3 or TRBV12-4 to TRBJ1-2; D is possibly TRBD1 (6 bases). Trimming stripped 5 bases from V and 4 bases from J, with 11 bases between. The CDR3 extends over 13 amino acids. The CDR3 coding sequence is TGTGCCAGCAGTCCACAGGGATCCTATGGCTACACCTTC. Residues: CASSPQGSYGYTF.

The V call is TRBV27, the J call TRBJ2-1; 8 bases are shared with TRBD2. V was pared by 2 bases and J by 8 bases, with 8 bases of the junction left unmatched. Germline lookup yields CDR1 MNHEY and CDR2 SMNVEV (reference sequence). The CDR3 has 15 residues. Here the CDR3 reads CASSLPGTRFYEQFF. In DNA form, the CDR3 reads TGTGCCAGCAGTTTACCCGGGACTAGATTTTATGAGCAGTTCTTC.

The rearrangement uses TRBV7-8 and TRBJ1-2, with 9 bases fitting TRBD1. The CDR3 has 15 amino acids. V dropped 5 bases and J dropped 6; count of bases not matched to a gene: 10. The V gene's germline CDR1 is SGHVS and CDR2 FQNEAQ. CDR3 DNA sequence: TGTGCCAGCAGCACCAGGACAGGGGAGATGGATGGCTACACCTTC. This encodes CASSTRTGEMDGYTF.

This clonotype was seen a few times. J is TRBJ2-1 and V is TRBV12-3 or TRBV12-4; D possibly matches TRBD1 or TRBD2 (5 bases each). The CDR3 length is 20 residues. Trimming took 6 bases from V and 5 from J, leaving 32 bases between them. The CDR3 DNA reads TGTGCCAGCAGCCGACCGGGGCTAAGGGTGCAGCTTAGTAGTCACAATGAGCAGTTCTTC. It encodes CASSRPGLRVQLSSHNEQFF.

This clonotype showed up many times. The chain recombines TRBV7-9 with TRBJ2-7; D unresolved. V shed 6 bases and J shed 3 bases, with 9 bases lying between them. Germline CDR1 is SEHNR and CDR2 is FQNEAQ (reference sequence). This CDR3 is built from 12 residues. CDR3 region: CASRLEGYEQYF. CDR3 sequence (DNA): TGTGCCAGCAGATTGGAAGGCTACGAGCAGTACTTC.

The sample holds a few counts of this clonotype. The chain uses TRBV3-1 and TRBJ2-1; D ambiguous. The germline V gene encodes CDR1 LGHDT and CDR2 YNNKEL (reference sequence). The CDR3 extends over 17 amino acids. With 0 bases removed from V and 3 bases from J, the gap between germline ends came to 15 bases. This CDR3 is CASSQDPQRTDYNEQFF. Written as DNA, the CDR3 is TGTGCCAGCAGCCAAGATCCCCAAAGGACCGACTACAATGAGCAGTTCTTC.

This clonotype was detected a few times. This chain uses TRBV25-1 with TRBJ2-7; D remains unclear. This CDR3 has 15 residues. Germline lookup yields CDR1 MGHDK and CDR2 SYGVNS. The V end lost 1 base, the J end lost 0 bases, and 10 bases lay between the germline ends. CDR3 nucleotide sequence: TGTGCCAGCAGTGAATCACTCTGGAGCTCCTACGAGCAGTACTTC. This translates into CASSESLWSSYEQYF.

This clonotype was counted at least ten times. CDR3 nucleotide sequence: TGTGCCAGCACTTCACTCTCTGGGGCCAACGTCCTGACTTTC. This codes for CASTSLSGANVLTF. The chain carries TRBV6-1 and TRBJ2-6; D uncertain. Deletions cut 7 bases from V and 0 bases from J, with 7 bases between. The CDR3 consists of 14 residues. Per the germline V gene, CDR1 is MNHNS and CDR2 is SASEGT.

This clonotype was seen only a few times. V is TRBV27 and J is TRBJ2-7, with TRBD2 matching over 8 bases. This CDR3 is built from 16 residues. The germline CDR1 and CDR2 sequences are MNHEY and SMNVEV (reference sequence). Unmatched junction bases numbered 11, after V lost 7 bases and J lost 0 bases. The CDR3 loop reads CASTPRGGTGSYEQYF. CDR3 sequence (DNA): TGTGCCAGCACCCCCCGCGGGGGGACGGGCTCCTACGAGCAGTACTTC.

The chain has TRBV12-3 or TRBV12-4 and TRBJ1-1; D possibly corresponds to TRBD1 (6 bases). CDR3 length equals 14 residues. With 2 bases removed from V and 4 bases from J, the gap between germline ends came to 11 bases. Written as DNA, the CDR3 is TGTGCCAGCAGTTTACGGGAGGGGGGCACTGAAGCTTTCTTT. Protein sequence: CASSLREGGTEAFF.

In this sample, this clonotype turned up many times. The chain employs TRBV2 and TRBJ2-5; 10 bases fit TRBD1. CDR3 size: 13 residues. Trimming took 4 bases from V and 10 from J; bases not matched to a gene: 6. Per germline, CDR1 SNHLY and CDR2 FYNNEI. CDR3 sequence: CASSGGQGTVQYF. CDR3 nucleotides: TGTGCCAGCAGTGGGGGACAGGGGACTGTCCAGTACTTC.

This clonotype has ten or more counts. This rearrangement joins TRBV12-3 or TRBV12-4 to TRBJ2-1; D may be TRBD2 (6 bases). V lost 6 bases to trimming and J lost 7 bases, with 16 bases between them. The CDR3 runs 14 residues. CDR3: CASSSGTRGNEQFF. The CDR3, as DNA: TGTGCCAGCAGCTCCGGGACTCGGGGGAATGAGCAGTTCTTC.

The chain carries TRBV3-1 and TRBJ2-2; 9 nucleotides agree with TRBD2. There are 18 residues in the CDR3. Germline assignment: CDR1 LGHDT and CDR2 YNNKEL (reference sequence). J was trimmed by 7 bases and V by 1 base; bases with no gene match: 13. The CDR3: CASSQANLRLAGLGELFF. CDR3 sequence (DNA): TGTGCCAGCAGCCAAGCCAACCTACGGCTAGCGGGACTCGGGGAGCTGTTTTTT.

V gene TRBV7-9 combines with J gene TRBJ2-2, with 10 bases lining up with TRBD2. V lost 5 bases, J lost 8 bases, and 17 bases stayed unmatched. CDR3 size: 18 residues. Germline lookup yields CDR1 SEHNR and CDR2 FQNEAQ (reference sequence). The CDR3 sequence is CASSRPRASGSKSGELFF. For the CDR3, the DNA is TGTGCCAGCAGCCGTCCCCGGGCTAGCGGGAGTAAATCGGGGGAGCTGTTTTTT. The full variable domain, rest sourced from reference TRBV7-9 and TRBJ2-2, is DTGVSQNPRHKITKRGQNVTFRCDPISEHNRLYWYRQTLGQGPEFLTYFQNEAQLEKSRLLSDRFSAERPKGSFSTLEIQRTEQGDSAMYLCASSRPRASGSKSGELFFGEGSRLTVL.

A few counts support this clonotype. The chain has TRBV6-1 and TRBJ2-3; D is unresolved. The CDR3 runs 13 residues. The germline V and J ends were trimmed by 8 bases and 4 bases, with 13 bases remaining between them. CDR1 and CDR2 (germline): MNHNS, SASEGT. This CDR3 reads CASEDVAPDTQYF. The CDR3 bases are TGTGCCAGCGAAGATGTAGCTCCAGATACGCAGTATTTT.

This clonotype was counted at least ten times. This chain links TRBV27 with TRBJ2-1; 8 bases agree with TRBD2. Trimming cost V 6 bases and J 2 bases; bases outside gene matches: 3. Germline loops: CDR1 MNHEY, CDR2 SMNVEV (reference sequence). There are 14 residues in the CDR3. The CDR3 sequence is CASRSSGPYNEQFF. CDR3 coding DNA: TGTGCCAGCAGGTCTAGCGGGCCCTACAATGAGCAGTTCTTC.

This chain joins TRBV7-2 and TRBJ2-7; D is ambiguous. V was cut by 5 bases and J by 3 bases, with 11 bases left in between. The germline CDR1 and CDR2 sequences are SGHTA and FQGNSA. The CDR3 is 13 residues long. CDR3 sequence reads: CASSPDGFYEQYF. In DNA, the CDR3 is TGTGCCAGCAGCCCGGACGGATTCTACGAGCAGTACTTC.

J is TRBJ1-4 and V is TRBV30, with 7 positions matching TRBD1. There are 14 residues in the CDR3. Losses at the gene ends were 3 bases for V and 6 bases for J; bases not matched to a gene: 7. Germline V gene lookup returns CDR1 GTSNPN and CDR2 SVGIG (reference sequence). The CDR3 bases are TGTGCCTGGAGCCCCAAAGACAGGGATGAAAAACTGTTTTTT. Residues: CAWSPKDRDEKLFF.

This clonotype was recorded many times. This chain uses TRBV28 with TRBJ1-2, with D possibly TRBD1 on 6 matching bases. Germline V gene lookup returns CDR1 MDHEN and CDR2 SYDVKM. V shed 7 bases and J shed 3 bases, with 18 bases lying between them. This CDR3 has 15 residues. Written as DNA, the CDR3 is TGTGCCAGCACCGACGAGGGACACGCATACTATGGCTACACCTTC. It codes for CASTDEGHAYYGYTF.

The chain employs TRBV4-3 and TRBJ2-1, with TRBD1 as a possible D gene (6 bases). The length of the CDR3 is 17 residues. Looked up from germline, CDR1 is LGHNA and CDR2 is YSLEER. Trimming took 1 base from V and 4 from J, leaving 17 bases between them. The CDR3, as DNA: TGCGCCAGCAGCCAAGGGTGGGGGCGGGCCCTTTACAATGAGCAGTTCTTC. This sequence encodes CASSQGWGRALYNEQFF.

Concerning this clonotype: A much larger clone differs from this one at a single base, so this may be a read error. The CDR3 DNA is TGTGCCAGCAGCTCAGCGGTCTCCTACAATGAGCAGTTCTTC. Protein product: CASSSAVSYNEQFF. The chain joins TRBV5-6 to TRBJ2-1, with a tentative D call TRBD2 (5 bases). Trimming took 3 bases from V and 0 from J, leaving 7 bases between them. Per the germline V gene, CDR1 is SGHDT and CDR2 is YYEEEE. This CDR3 is 14 amino acids long.

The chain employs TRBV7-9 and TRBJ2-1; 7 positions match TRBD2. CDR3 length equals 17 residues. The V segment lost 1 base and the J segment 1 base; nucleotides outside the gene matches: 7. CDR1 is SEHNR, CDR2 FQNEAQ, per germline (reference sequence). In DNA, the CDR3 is TGTGCCAGCAGCTTAGAGGGTCTAGCGGAGTCCTACAATGAGCAGTTCTTC. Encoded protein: CASSLEGLAESYNEQFF.

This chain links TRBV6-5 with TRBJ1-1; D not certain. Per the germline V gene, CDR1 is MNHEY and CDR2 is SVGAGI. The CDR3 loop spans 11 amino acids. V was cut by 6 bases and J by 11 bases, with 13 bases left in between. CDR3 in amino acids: CASSPGWYAFF. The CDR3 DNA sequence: TGTGCCAGCAGCCCAGGATGGTATGCTTTCTTT.

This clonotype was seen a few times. The CDR3: CASSLGLGDTEAFF. As DNA, the CDR3 is TGCGCCAGCAGCTTGGGCCTTGGAGACACTGAAGCTTTCTTT. The chain couples TRBV5-1 to TRBJ1-1; no clear D. V lost 0 bases, J lost 3 bases, and 9 bases lay in between. CDR1 is SGHRS, CDR2 YFSETQ, per germline. This CDR3 comprises 14 residues.